These T cell receptor beta chains were read from a single sample in a study of Graves' ophthalmopathy and Graves' hyperthyroidism. TCRdb reanalysed the multiplex PCR reads using MiXCR and keeps one entry per CDR3 protein. The sample yields hundreds of thousands of distinct CDR3 sequences, about 40% seen once. Sequences were obtained from peripheral blood. Receptors were obtained from an adult man with Graves' ophthalmopathy. The CDR3 runs from the conserved cysteine through the conserved F or W.

j_gene: TRBJ1-1
v_gene: TRBV11-2
CDR3aa: CASSFGQEAFF

j_gene: TRBJ1-3
v_gene: TRBV7-9
CDR3aa: CASSLKGQNSGNTIYF

j_gene: TRBJ2-6
v_gene: TRBV10-3
CDR3aa: CAITSGANVLTF

j_gene: TRBJ1-5
v_gene: TRBV7-9
CDR3aa: CASSEGQGYEHF

j_gene: TRBJ2-7
v_gene: TRBV11-2
CDR3aa: CASSLVRAGNEQYF

j_gene: TRBJ1-3
v_gene: TRBV10-3
CDR3aa: CAISGTDSGNTIYF

j_gene: TRBJ2-7
v_gene: TRBV7-8
CDR3aa: CASSLRTADPSYEQYF

j_gene: TRBJ2-2
v_gene: TRBV19
CDR3aa: CASSYDTTNTGELFF

j_gene: TRBJ1-5
v_gene: TRBV11-1
CDR3aa: CASSPSTGHQPQHF

j_gene: TRBJ2-3
v_gene: TRBV19
CDR3aa: CASSIDAGGQGDTQYF

j_gene: TRBJ2-2
v_gene: TRBV12-3/TRBV12-4
CDR3aa: CASGDRGATGELFF

j_gene: TRBJ2-5
v_gene: TRBV20-1
CDR3aa: CSAMEETQYF

j_gene: TRBJ2-7
v_gene: TRBV6-2/TRBV6-3
CDR3aa: CASSAQPGQLREQYF

j_gene: TRBJ1-4
v_gene: TRBV20-1
CDR3aa: CSARNRGLEKLFF

j_gene: TRBJ1-4
v_gene: TRBV19
CDR3aa: CASSISTNEKLFF

j_gene: TRBJ1-3
v_gene: TRBV12-3/TRBV12-4
CDR3aa: CASSLIWESGNTIYF

j_gene: TRBJ1-1
v_gene: TRBV7-3
CDR3aa: CASGLTKVNTEAFF

j_gene: TRBJ1-1
v_gene: TRBV5-6
CDR3aa: CASTQIDGTEAFF

j_gene: TRBJ1-2
v_gene: TRBV25-1
CDR3aa: CASSGGQGIGYTF

j_gene: TRBJ2-1
v_gene: TRBV2
CDR3aa: CASSEGRGNEQFF

j_gene: TRBJ1-2
v_gene: TRBV7-2
CDR3aa: CAIRGRGGYTF

j_gene: TRBJ2-6
v_gene: TRBV10-3
CDR3aa: CAISATGSGANVLTF

j_gene: TRBJ2-2
v_gene: TRBV7-6
CDR3aa: CASSSTGPNTGELFF

j_gene: TRBJ2-2
v_gene: TRBV4-2
CDR3aa: CASSQVSGRVNTGELFF

j_gene: TRBJ2-6
v_gene: TRBV12-3/TRBV12-4
CDR3aa: CASSLYRISSGANVLTF

j_gene: TRBJ1-2
v_gene: TRBV5-5
CDR3aa: CASSLAGQGAWGYTF

j_gene: TRBJ2-7
v_gene: TRBV7-3
CDR3aa: CASSKRTGGAGEQYF

j_gene: TRBJ1-1
v_gene: TRBV5-1
CDR3aa: CASSLGGGGTEAFF

j_gene: TRBJ1-4
v_gene: TRBV29-1
CDR3aa: CSVTSGVGKLFF

j_gene: TRBJ1-6
v_gene: TRBV9
CDR3aa: CASSVAGTQPNSPLHF

j_gene: TRBJ1-2
v_gene: TRBV29-1
CDR3aa: CSVESGNYGYTF

j_gene: TRBJ2-5
v_gene: TRBV7-2
CDR3aa: CASSWRGSRGKTQYF

j_gene: TRBJ1-3
v_gene: TRBV10-3
CDR3aa: CAISTIAAAGNTIYF

j_gene: TRBJ1-5
v_gene: TRBV12-3/TRBV12-4
CDR3aa: CASRPRWGQPQHF

j_gene: TRBJ1-2
v_gene: TRBV10-3
CDR3aa: CAVRSEAGYTF

j_gene: TRBJ1-1
v_gene: TRBV7-2
CDR3aa: CASSSGGTGVGRDTEAFF

j_gene: TRBJ2-7
v_gene: TRBV11-2
CDR3aa: CASSSPRSSYEQYF

j_gene: TRBJ1-1
v_gene: TRBV15
CDR3aa: CATSEGMDRAAEAFF

j_gene: TRBJ1-4
v_gene: TRBV25-1
CDR3aa: CASSPGGWDEKLFF

j_gene: TRBJ2-7
v_gene: TRBV2
CDR3aa: CASYRTGGEQYF

j_gene: TRBJ2-2
v_gene: TRBV5-1
CDR3aa: CASQKGAGELFF

j_gene: TRBJ2-6
v_gene: TRBV5-4
CDR3aa: CASSLQGTGANGLTF

j_gene: TRBJ1-5
v_gene: TRBV4-1
CDR3aa: CASSLKTDTYSNQPQHF

j_gene: TRBJ2-7
v_gene: TRBV19
CDR3aa: CASSPLGLGSDEQYF

j_gene: TRBJ1-3
v_gene: TRBV19
CDR3aa: CASSIAHRIIGNTIYF

j_gene: TRBJ1-1
v_gene: TRBV29-1
CDR3aa: CSGRTGMNTEAFF

j_gene: TRBJ1-2
v_gene: TRBV9
CDR3aa: CASSVGGGDGYGYTF

j_gene: TRBJ1-1
v_gene: TRBV5-1
CDR3aa: CASSLMGRGAAFF

j_gene: TRBJ1-1
v_gene: TRBV29-1
CDR3aa: CSATEGRSTEAFF

j_gene: TRBJ1-2
v_gene: TRBV6-1
CDR3aa: CASRKGRLGDHGYTF

j_gene: TRBJ1-1
v_gene: TRBV10-2
CDR3aa: CASRGDRAGSAEAFF

j_gene: TRBJ1-2
v_gene: TRBV6-1
CDR3aa: CASSELWGGGADGYTF

j_gene: TRBJ2-7
v_gene: TRBV7-9
CDR3aa: CASSLVGQGYDLSYEQYF

j_gene: TRBJ2-6
v_gene: TRBV6-1
CDR3aa: CASSADRSSGANVLTF

j_gene: TRBJ1-5
v_gene: TRBV4-1
CDR3aa: CASMRGPNSNQPQHF